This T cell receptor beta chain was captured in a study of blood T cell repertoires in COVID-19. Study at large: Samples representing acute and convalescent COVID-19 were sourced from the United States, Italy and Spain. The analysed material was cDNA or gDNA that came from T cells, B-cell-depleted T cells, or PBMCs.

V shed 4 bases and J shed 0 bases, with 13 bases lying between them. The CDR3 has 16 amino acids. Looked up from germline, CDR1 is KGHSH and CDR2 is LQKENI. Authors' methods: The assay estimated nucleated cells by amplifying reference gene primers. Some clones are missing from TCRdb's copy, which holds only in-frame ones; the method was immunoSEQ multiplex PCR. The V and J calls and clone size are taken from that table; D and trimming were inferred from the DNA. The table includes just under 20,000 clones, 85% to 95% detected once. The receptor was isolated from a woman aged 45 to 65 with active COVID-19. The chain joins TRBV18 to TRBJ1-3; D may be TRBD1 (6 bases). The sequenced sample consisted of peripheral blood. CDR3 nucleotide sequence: TGTGCCAGCTCACAGTCCGGGACACTCTCTGGAAACACCATATATTTT. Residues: CASSQSGTLSGNTIYF.